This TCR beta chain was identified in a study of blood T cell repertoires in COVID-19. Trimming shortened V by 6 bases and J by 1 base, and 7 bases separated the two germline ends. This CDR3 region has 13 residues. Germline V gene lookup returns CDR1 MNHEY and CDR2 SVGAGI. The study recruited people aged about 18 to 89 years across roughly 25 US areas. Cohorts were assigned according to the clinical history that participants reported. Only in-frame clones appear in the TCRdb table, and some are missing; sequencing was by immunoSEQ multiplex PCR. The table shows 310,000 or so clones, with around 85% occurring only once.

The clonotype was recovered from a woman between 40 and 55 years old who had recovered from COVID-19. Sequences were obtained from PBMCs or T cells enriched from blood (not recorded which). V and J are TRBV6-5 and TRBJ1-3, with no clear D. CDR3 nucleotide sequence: TGTGCCAGCAGGCGAGGGTCTGGAAACACCATATATTTT. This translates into CASRRGSGNTIYF.